This TCR beta chain was recovered during a study of T cells in Graves' hyperthyroidism and ophthalmopathy. The CDR3 regions of TCR beta were amplified from RNA transcripts. A first-round RT-PCR of the TCR CDR3 used the HTBI primer set. TCRdb used MiXCR to reprocess the multiplex PCR reads, holding one entry per CDR3 protein. The sample consists of roughly 170,000 distinct CDR3 sequences, over 15% of them appearing once. General study results and limits: Most expanded thyroid clonotypes above 0.001 also appeared in blood.

This clonotype has ten or more counts. Its antigen is not identified. Each patient was aged 18 to 65 and had newly diagnosed hyperthyroidism of under 2 months' duration. Diagnostic assessment was based on clinical symptoms, serum thyroxine and TRAb, thyroid ultrasound and orbital computed tomography. The sample comprised blood. The sequence derives from a woman aged 50 to 60 with Graves' hyperthyroidism.

CDR3 in DNA: TGTGCCAGCAGCCCGACAGGGTTAGCCAAAAACATTCAGTACTTC. Protein: CASSPTGLAKNIQYF. The rearrangement joins TRBV28 to TRBJ2-4; TRBD1 matches 7 bases. The CDR3 has 15 amino acids. The germline gives CDR1 MDHEN, CDR2 SYDVKM. Trimming took 6 bases from V and 0 from J; bases not matched to a gene: 5.